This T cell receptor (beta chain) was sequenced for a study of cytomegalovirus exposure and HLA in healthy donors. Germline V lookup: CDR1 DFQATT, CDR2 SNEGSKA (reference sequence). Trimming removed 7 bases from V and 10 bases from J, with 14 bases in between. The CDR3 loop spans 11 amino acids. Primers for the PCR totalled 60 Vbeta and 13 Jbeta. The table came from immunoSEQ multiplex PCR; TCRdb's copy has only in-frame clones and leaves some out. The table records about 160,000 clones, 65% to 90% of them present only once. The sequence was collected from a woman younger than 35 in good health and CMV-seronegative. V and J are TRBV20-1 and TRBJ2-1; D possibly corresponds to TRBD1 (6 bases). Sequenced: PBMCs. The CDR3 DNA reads TGCAGTGGTGGCAGGGGAGTGGAGCAGTTCTTC. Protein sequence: CSGGRGVEQFF.